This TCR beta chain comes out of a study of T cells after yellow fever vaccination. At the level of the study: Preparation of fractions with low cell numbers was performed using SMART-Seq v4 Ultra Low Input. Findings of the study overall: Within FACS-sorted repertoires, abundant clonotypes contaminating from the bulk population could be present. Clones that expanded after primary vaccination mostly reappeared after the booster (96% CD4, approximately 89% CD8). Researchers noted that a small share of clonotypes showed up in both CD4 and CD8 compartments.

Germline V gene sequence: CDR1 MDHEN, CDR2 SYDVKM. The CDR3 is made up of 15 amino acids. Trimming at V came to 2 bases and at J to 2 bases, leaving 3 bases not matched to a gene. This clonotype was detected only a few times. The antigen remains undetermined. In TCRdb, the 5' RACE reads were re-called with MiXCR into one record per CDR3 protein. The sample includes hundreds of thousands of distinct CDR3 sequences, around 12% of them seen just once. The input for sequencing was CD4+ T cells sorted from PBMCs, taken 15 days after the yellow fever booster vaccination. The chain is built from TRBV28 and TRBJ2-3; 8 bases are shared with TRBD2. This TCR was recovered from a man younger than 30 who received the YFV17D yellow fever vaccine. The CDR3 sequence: CASSLAGGYTDTQYF. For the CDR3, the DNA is TGTGCCAGCAGTTTAGCGGGGGGCTACACAGATACGCAGTATTTT.